These 9 T cell receptor beta chains came from one sample sequenced in a study of graft-versus-host responses after intestinal transplantation. Using immunoSEQ multiplex PCR, the repertoire was profiled, and TCRdb retains in-frame clones only, with some absent. This table holds approximately 80,000 clones, 85% to 90% found once. The antigens for these receptors are not known. This sample comprised unstimulated CD4+ T cells sorted from spleen or lymph node cells, obtained before intestinal transplant. These receptor sequences come from a human donor who received an intestinal transplant.

This clone appeared once. The J gene is TRBJ1-5, the V gene TRBV28, with 9 bases aligning to TRBD1. Germline trimming cut 5 bases from V and 5 bases from J; bases unmatched to any gene: 13. Germline V gives CDR1 MDHEN, CDR2 SYDVKM. The CDR3 extends over 17 amino acids. The CDR3 is CASSPHMGQGMDQPQHF. The CDR3 nucleotides read TGTGCCAGCAGTCCCCATATGGGACAGGGAATGGATCAGCCCCAGCATTTT.

The V call is TRBV5-8, the J call TRBJ1-4; 9 bases are a match to TRBD1. Germline lookup yields CDR1 SGHTS and CDR2 YDEGEE. V gave up 2 bases and J gave up 8 bases; unmatched junction bases: 4. The CDR3 contains 14 residues. This CDR3 reads CASSFGTGSEKLFF. The CDR3 bases are TGTGCCAGCAGCTTCGGGACAGGGAGCGAAAAACTGTTTTTT.

The CDR3 coding sequence is TGTGCCAGCAGTGACCAGGGGAAGACTCAGCCCCAGCATTTT. It yields the protein CASSDQGKTQPQHF. The chain recombines TRBV6-5 with TRBJ1-5; tentative D call: TRBD1 (6 bases). This CDR3 spans 14 amino acids. In germline, CDR1 is MNHEY, CDR2 SVGAGI. V shed 5 bases and J shed 6 bases, with 14 bases lying between them.

J is TRBJ1-2 and V is TRBV25-1, with D hard to call. Germline V lookup: CDR1 MGHDK, CDR2 SYGVNS. The CDR3 is made up of 13 amino acids. V was pared by 8 bases and J by 0 bases, with 10 bases between. CDR3 loop: CASEATANYGYTF. The DNA of the CDR3 is TGTGCCAGCGAAGCAACAGCTAACTATGGCTACACCTTC.

This chain joins TRBV29-1 and TRBJ2-1, with D hard to call. Germline V lookup: CDR1 SQVTM, CDR2 ANQGSEA. Between the trimmed V and J ends, which lost 4 bases and 5 bases, there was a span of 9 bases. The CDR3 runs 12 residues. This CDR3 is CSVASRHNEQFF. CDR3 DNA: TGCAGCGTTGCGTCGCGGCACAATGAGCAGTTCTTC.

This chain connects TRBV5-1 to TRBJ1-1; possibly TRBD1 for D (6 bases). V shed 4 bases and J shed 5 bases, with 15 bases lying between them. CDR1 is SGHRS and CDR2 is YFSETQ in the germline V gene. The CDR3 consists of 14 residues. CDR3 nucleotides: TGCGCCAGCAGCCTCGCACAGGGTGGGACTGAAGCTTTCTTT. It translates to CASSLAQGGTEAFF.

This clone was recorded once. This chain connects TRBV5-1 to TRBJ1-5, with 10 bases matching TRBD1. Germline loops: CDR1 SGHRS, CDR2 YFSETQ. The CDR3 consists of 19 residues. With 0 bases clipped from V and 3 bases from J, the junction kept 12 bases outside the gene matches. The CDR3 region has the DNA TGCGCCAGCAGCTTGGAGGGACAGGGGTCCTCGCGCTTCAATCAGCCCCAGCATTTT. This encodes CASSLEGQGSSRFNQPQHF.

V is TRBV18 and J is TRBJ2-7, with TRBD1 matching over 10 bases. V was clipped by 3 bases and J by 2 bases; unmatched bases: 7. The germline gives CDR1 KGHSH, CDR2 LQKENI. This CDR3 has 16 residues. CDR3 in DNA: TGTGCCAGCTCACCTTTACCGGGACAGGGGACCTACGAGCAGTACTTC. Residues: CASSPLPGQGTYEQYF.

The chain carries TRBV6-5 and TRBJ2-2, with D possibly being TRBD2 (6 bases). The CDR3 loop spans 13 amino acids. Per the germline V gene, CDR1 is MNHEY and CDR2 is SVGAGI. Trimming pared 9 bases from V and 6 bases from J, leaving 14 bases between. The CDR3 bases are TGTGCCAGTAGGGACCCGGGGGCCGGGGAGCTGTTTTTT. This gives the protein CASRDPGAGELFF.